The sequence of this T cell receptor (beta chain) was determined in a study of blood T cell repertoires in COVID-19 (dated by TCRdb to the early 2020s). In terms of the full investigation: Samples covering the acute and convalescent phases of COVID-19 were provided by collaborators in the United States, Italy and Spain. The prospective study material was composed of cDNA or gDNA derived from T cells, B-cell-depleted T cells, or PBMCs. The dataset comprised deeply sampled blood TCRbeta repertoires from subjects exposed to, actively infected with, or recovered from COVID-19. A freely available public database, intended as a resource for researchers studying the immune response to SARS-CoV-2, is where the repertoires were released. Samples were obtained from the ongoing ImmuneRACE study (first 160 participants) and from roughly 1,300 subjects provided by 6 global collaborators. The sample metadata nearly always contained a de-identified subject ID, COVID-19 status, age in years and sex. Where HLA class I and class II types were available, the types were taken from metadata supplied by the sample provider, not from assay-based typing. Overall results and qualifications from the work: The quantity of clinical and demographic metadata differed by source and by participant and was supplied without curation.

Concerning this clone: Its cognate antigen has yet to be identified. Base-call qualities are not available, and no considerably larger clone is one nucleotide away.

One collaborating source in Seattle enrolled patients while the patients were actively infected and followed the patients over time throughout the course of disease. Collaborating institutions collected whole blood in K2EDTA tubes following their own protocols. For TCRbeta analysis, collaborator samples were shipped as frozen whole blood, as isolated PBMCs, or as DNA extracted from either sample type. TCRbeta CDR3 regions were amplified from genomic DNA by means of the immunoSEQ Assay, a bias-controlled multiplex PCR. On the authors' methods: Within the assay, amplification of reference gene primers was used to estimate how many nucleated cells each sample contained. To quantify the absolute abundance of each unique TCRbeta CDR3 rearrangement, sequence reads were collapsed and filtered. For each sample, productive Simpson clonality was calculated as the square root of Simpson's diversity index across productive rearrangements. This immuneACCESS table, as held by TCRdb, lists in-frame sequences with V and J called but not all clones. Of the missing ones, under half trace to an unresolved V gene in checked studies; the others have no known cause. The V and J calls and clone size are taken from that table; D and trimming were inferred from the DNA. The sample has hundreds of thousands of clones on record, almost 85% of them singletons. Clones ranked in the top ten supply 4.5% to 6% of the sample.

For this chain, trimming is 0 bases at the V end and 7 bases at the J end, and the number of junction bases without a gene match is 11. The CDR3 sequence holds 18 residues, the cysteine and phenylalanine included. Just CDR3 DNA is preserved here, 54 bases in frame from base 1. CDR1 SEHNR and CDR2 FQNEAQ are derived from the germline V gene (reference sequence). The rearranged chain carries TRBV7-9 and TRBJ2-2; TRBD2 agrees with 10 junctional bases. Sequenced material: peripheral blood. This receptor was obtained from a man aged 50-60 years with COVID-19, enrolled during active disease. The sequenced DNA: TGTGCCAGCAGCTTAGCTTCGCTAGCGGGGGATAAGAACGGGGAGCTGTTTTTT. This gives the protein CASSLASLAGDKNGELFF. Here the CDR3 is joined to the reference TRBV7-9 and TRBJ2-2 genes, and the full variable domain is: DTGVSQNPRHKITKRGQNVTFRCDPISEHNRLYWYRQTLGQGPEFLTYFQNEAQLEKSRLLSDRFSAERPKGSFSTLEIQRTEQGDSAMYLCASSLASLAGDKNGELFFGEGSRLTVL.